Listed below are T cell receptor beta chains from one sample, sequenced in a study of OX40 agonist ivuxolimab in advanced cancers. The table came from immunoSEQ multiplex PCR; TCRdb's copy has only in-frame clones and leaves some out. The table lists some 73,000 clones, almost 90% of them singletons, with around 0.86% in the top ten. Specimen: CD4+ or CD8+ T cells sorted from blood, collected in a trial of the OX40 agonist ivuxolimab. The receptors come from an adult with an advanced solid tumor such as melanoma, head and neck, liver or kidney cancer. The CDR3 runs from the conserved cysteine through the conserved F or W. The D gene is left open where the match is weak. Rows give clone size only sometimes, using once, few, many, or a class for an expanded clone.

D	V	length	J	size	DNA	CDR3
NA	TRBV18	14	TRBJ1-3	NA	TGTGCCAGCTCACCGGACAGCTCTGGAAACACCATATATTTT	CASSPDSSGNTIYF
NA	TRBV28	14	TRBJ2-2	NA	TGTGCCAGCATGAGTCGCAAGAACACCGGGGAGCTGTTTTTT	CASMSRKNTGELFF
TRBD2	TRBV7-2	14	TRBJ2-7	NA	TGTGCCAGCAGCCTAGCGGGAGGGCCGTACGAGCAGTACTTC	CASSLAGGPYEQYF
TRBD2	TRBV5-1	14	TRBJ2-5	NA	TGCGCCAGCAGGACTAGCGGGGGGGAAGAGACCCAGTACTTC	CASRTSGGEETQYF
NA	TRBV5-4	15	TRBJ1-2	NA	TGTGCCAGCAGCTTGCAAAGGGGCCATGAGTATGGCTACACCTTC	CASSLQRGHEYGYTF
NA	TRBV7-2	14	TRBJ1-3	NA	TGTGCCAGCAGCTTGGCCCCCTCTGGAAACACCATATATTTT	CASSLAPSGNTIYF
TRBD2	TRBV2	16	TRBJ2-2	NA	TGTGCCAGCAAAGAAATACTAGCGGGAGAGGTCGGGGAGCTGTTTTTT	CASKEILAGEVGELFF
TRBD2	TRBV4-2	17	TRBJ2-2	NA	TGTGCCAGCAGCCGAGTTGGACTAGCGACTAACACCGGGGAGCTGTTTTTT	CASSRVGLATNTGELFF
NA	TRBV4-1	17	TRBJ1-3	NA	TGCGCCAGCAGCCAAGTTGTAAGGGGGTCCTCTGGAAACACCATATATTTT	CASSQVVRGSSGNTIYF
NA	TRBV6-5	15	TRBJ2-7	few	TGTGCCAGCAGTTACTCGGGGGGGCAGGAATACGAGCAGTACTTC	CASSYSGGQEYEQYF
NA	TRBV20-1	11	TRBJ2-7	NA	TGCAGTGCCCAGAGGGGATACGAGCAGTACTTC	CSAQRGYEQYF
NA	TRBV6-5	13	TRBJ2-7	NA	TGTGCCAGCAGTGCAGGGTGGGTTGGCGAGCAGTACTTC	CASSAGWVGEQYF
TRBD1	TRBV5-1	14	TRBJ1-1	NA	TGCGCCAGCAGCTCCGGACAGGGGAACACTGAAGCTTTCTTT	CASSSGQGNTEAFF
TRBD1	TRBV19	16	TRBJ1-2	NA	TGTGCCAGTAGTATCCCGGACAGGGGGGCATCCTATGGCTACACCTTC	CASSIPDRGASYGYTF
TRBD1	TRBV18	13	TRBJ2-7	NA	TGTGCCAGCTCAGACAGGGTATCGGGCGAGCAGTACTTC	CASSDRVSGEQYF
NA	TRBV30	12	TRBJ1-1	NA	TGTGCCTGGAGTCCCTATCCCCAGCGAGCTTTCTTT	CAWSPYPQRAFF
NA	TRBV11-1	15	TRBJ1-3	NA	TGTGCCAGCAGCCCACCGGGACGCACTGGAAACACCATATATTTT	CASSPPGRTGNTIYF
NA	TRBV11-1	14	TRBJ1-1	NA	TGTGCCAGCAGCTTAGACGGGTGGGGCACTGAAGCTTTCTTT	CASSLDGWGTEAFF
NA	TRBV6-5	13	TRBJ2-5	NA	TGTGCCAGCAGCCTCCCGGGGGAAGAGACCCAGTACTTC	CASSLPGEETQYF
TRBD1	TRBV30	17	TRBJ1-5	NA	TGTGCCGCCGCACAGGGGAAAGGATTCTTTAGCAATCAGCCCCAGCATTTT	CAAAQGKGFFSNQPQHF
NA	TRBV6-6	13	TRBJ2-7	NA	TGTGCCAGCACCTATACCGATTCCTACGAGCAGTACTTC	CASTYTDSYEQYF
TRBD2	TRBV28	14	TRBJ2-1	NA	TGTGCCAGCAGTCGACTAGCGGGAGGGAATGAGCAGTTCTTC	CASSRLAGGNEQFF
TRBD2	TRBV28	20	TRBJ2-7	few	TGTGCCAGCAGTTTTAAGCTGGGGGGACTAGCGGGAGATTCCTCCTACGAGCAGTACTTC	CASSFKLGGLAGDSSYEQYF
TRBD2	TRBV28	17	TRBJ2-3	NA	TGTGCCAGCAGTCAGGTGGCTAGCGGGGCTAGCACAGATACGCAGTATTTT	CASSQVASGASTDTQYF
NA	TRBV28	17	TRBJ1-5	NA	TGTGCCAGCAGTTTACTGTCGGGGGGGGTTAGAAATCAGCCCCAGCATTTT	CASSLLSGGVRNQPQHF
NA	TRBV7-2	14	TRBJ1-5	NA	TGTGCCAGCAGCCCCAACCTGGGCAATCAGCCCCAGCATTTT	CASSPNLGNQPQHF
TRBD2	TRBV6-5	15	TRBJ2-1	NA	TGTGCCAGCAGTTACGCGGGAGGGCCCTCCAATGAGCAGTTCTTC	CASSYAGGPSNEQFF
NA	TRBV27	15	TRBJ1-2	NA	TGTGCCAGCAGGCCGACGTTAGGGGGGAACTATGGCTACACCTTC	CASRPTLGGNYGYTF
NA	TRBV7-2	13	TRBJ2-5	once	TGTGCCAGCAGCTTTACGAACTTGGAGACCCAGTACTTC	CASSFTNLETQYF
NA	TRBV28	14	TRBJ1-6	NA	TGTGCCAGCAGTTTAGGATGGAGGGGTTCACCCCTCCACTTT	CASSLGWRGSPLHF
NA	TRBV29-1	14	TRBJ2-1	NA	TGCAGCGTGACAAGCCGGGACTTTCTCAATGAGCAGTTCTTC	CSVTSRDFLNEQFF
TRBD1	TRBV11-3	14	TRBJ2-5	NA	TGTGCCAGCAGCTTCGACAGGGGCCAAGAGACCCAGTACTTC	CASSFDRGQETQYF
NA	TRBV6-1	16	TRBJ1-2	once	TGTGCCAGCAGTGAAGCGCTCATGGGGGAAACCTATGGCTACACCTTC	CASSEALMGETYGYTF
NA	TRBV7-9	16	TRBJ1-3	NA	TGTGCCAGCAGCGTAATTCAGGGCCAGTCTGGAAACACCATATATTTT	CASSVIQGQSGNTIYF
NA	TRBV19	16	TRBJ2-3	NA	TGTGCCAGTAGTCCATCCAGGGCGGGTATAGCAGATACGCAGTATTTT	CASSPSRAGIADTQYF
NA	TRBV11-2	16	TRBJ2-4	NA	TGTGCCAGCAGCTTCCAGCCGGGGGCAGGGGTGAACATTCAGTACTTC	CASSFQPGAGVNIQYF
NA	TRBV18	15	TRBJ2-1	NA	TGTGCCAGCTCGCGGGGACCAAATATTTACAATGAGCAGTTCTTC	CASSRGPNIYNEQFF
NA	TRBV18	15	TRBJ1-3	NA	TGTGCCAGCTCTCTCGACCGACCCTCTGGAAACACCATATATTTT	CASSLDRPSGNTIYF
TRBD1	TRBV5-1	13	TRBJ2-7	NA	TGCGCCAGCAGCTGGGGACAGGGGGGAGAGCAGTACTTC	CASSWGQGGEQYF
TRBD1	TRBV5-4	19	TRBJ2-6	NA	TGTGCCAGCAGCTTGCTACCGGGACAGGGATCCTCTGGGGCCAACGTCCTGACTTTC	CASSLLPGQGSSGANVLTF
TRBD1	TRBV5-6	14	TRBJ1-2	NA	TGTGCCAGCAGCTCCCTTGACAGGGGGTTAGGCTACACCTTC	CASSSLDRGLGYTF
NA	TRBV5-1	16	TRBJ2-2	NA	TGCGCCAGCAGCTTGGCAGGATCTATAAACACCGGGGAGCTGTTTTTT	CASSLAGSINTGELFF
NA	TRBV6-1	15	TRBJ1-6	few	TGTGCCAGCAGTGCCCGCGGGGGAGATAATTCACCCCTCCACTTT	CASSARGGDNSPLHF
NA	TRBV6-5	13	TRBJ2-2	NA	TGTGCCAGCAGACCACCGAACACCGGGGAGCTGTTTTTT	CASRPPNTGELFF